The clone carrying this T cell receptor (beta chain) was detected ten times or more. What it binds is unknown. In germline, CDR1 is SGHRS, CDR2 YFSETQ. This CDR3 spans 15 amino acids. Losses at the gene ends were 5 bases for V and 0 bases for J; bases not matched to a gene: 8. This sample was included in a study of CD8 T cells in ankylosing spondylitis. Study-wide points: Typical of ankylosing spondylitis blood, it appeared, was a TCR beta motif of under 10 highly homologous variants. Clones that were linked to disease were CD8+ and were relatively rare in peripheral blood. Reported data indicate significant enrichment of disease-linked clones within matched ankylosing spondylitis synovial fluid. Certain motif variants had earlier appeared in reactive arthritis synovial fluid and blood.

MiXCR was run by TCRdb on the 5' RACE reads, yielding one entry per CDR3 protein. The repertoire holds around 180,000 distinct CDR3 sequences, with 15% to 20% as singletons. The chain employs TRBV5-1 and TRBJ2-7; 7 bases match TRBD2. Sample: blood, either unsorted or a sorted T cell fraction (not recorded which). The clonotype comes from a male donor between 5 and 35 years old with ankylosing spondylitis or in good health (not recorded which). DNA for the CDR3: TGCGCCAGCAGTCCCGGGGAGGGGCGCTCCTACGAGCAGTACGTC. Amino acid sequence: CASSPGEGRSYEQYV.